The present T cell receptor (beta chain) was sequenced within a study of blood T cell repertoires in COVID-19. Overall study: The cDNA or gDNA used as material had been derived from T cells, B-cell-depleted T cells, or PBMCs.

This CDR3 spans 15 amino acids. The V end was cut by 0 bases, the J end by 9 bases, with 15 bases between. Looked up from germline, CDR1 is MGHRA and CDR2 is YSYEKL. Only in-frame clones appear in the TCRdb table, and some are missing; sequencing was by immunoSEQ multiplex PCR. The sample contains about 24,000 clones, roughly 88% of which appear only once. The rearrangement uses TRBV4-1 and TRBJ1-5, with D possibly being TRBD1 (5 bases). Sequenced material: peripheral blood. This clonotype originated in a human donor with active COVID-19. The donor label of this sample is uncertain. CDR3 sequence (DNA): TGCGCCAGCAGCCAAGAAGGGGCAGGGTTTTCGCCCCAGCATTTT. The encoded protein is CASSQEGAGFSPQHF.